This TCR beta chain comes out of a study of glioma-infiltrating T cells after dendritic cell vaccination. The table came from immunoSEQ multiplex PCR; TCRdb's copy has only in-frame clones and leaves some out. Among around 10,000 clones listed, about 80% were seen once. Time point defined: after dendritic cell vaccination, including at tumor progression/relapse. This clone was detected once. V was clipped by 8 bases and J by 2 bases, with 10 bases between them. The germline V gene encodes CDR1 MDHEN and CDR2 SYDVKM. The CDR3 spans 12 residues. The gene calls are TRBV28 and TRBJ2-7; no clear D gene. The material was blood, obtained after dendritic cell vaccination. The sequence came from a human donor with glioblastoma. CDR3 nucleotide sequence: TGTGCCAGCGGCTCTGGCCCCTACGAGCAGTACTTC. Amino acids: CASGSGPYEQYF.